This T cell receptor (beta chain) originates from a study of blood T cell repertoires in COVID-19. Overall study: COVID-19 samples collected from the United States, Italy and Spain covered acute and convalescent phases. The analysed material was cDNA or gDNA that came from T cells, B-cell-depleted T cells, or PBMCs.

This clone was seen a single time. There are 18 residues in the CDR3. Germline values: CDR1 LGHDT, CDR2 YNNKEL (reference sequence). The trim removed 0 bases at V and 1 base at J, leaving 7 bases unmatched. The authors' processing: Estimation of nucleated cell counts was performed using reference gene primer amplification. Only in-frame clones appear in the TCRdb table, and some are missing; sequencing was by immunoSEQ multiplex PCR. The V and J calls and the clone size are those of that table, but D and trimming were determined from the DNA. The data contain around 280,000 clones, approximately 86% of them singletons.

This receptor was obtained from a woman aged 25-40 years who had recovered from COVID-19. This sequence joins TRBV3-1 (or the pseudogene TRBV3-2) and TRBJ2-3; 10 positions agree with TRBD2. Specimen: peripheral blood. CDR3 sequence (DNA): TGTGCCAGCAGCCAAGAATGGGCGGGGACTAGCGGCACAGATACGCAGTATTTT. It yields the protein CASSQEWAGTSGTDTQYF.